Following are 9 T cell receptor beta chains from one sample sequenced in a study of T cell repertoires in cytomegalovirus infection. A single record per CDR3 protein comes from TCRdb applying MiXCR to the reads. Of about 400,000 distinct CDR3 sequences in the sample, 15% to 20% were seen once. Material for sequencing was PBMCs. The receptor set was obtained from a human donor in good health (CMV status not recorded). Some clones in this sample may be carry-over from other donors' samples.

This clonotype occurred a few times. This chain links TRBV20-1 with TRBJ1-2, with TRBD1 matching over 9 bases. The CDR3 extends over 14 amino acids. Germline V gene lookup returns CDR1 DFQATT and CDR2 SNEGSKA (reference sequence). Trimming took 6 bases from V and 8 from J; bases not matched to a gene: 13. The CDR3: CSAADRGFASGYTF. CDR3 nucleotide sequence: TGCAGTGCCGCGGACAGGGGCTTTGCTAGCGGCTACACCTTC.

This clonotype was recorded a few times. CDR3 sequence reads: CAIRGQSDSPLHF. CDR3 in DNA: TGTGCCATCAGAGGACAGTCGGATTCACCCCTCCACTTT. The rearrangement links TRBV10-3 to TRBJ1-6, with a weak D call TRBD1 (6 bases). The ends were cut back, 6 bases at V and 8 bases at J, with 11 bases in the middle. This CDR3 contains 13 residues. Germline V gene lookup returns CDR1 ENHRY and CDR2 SYGVKD.

The chain joins TRBV5-4 to TRBJ1-2, with no clear D. CDR1 and CDR2 from the germline V gene are SGHNT and YYREEE (reference sequence). This CDR3 is built from 12 residues. V was pared by 4 bases and J by 4 bases, with 8 bases between. In nucleotides, the CDR3 is TGTGCCAGCAGCGACACCCTCTATGGCTACACCTTC. Translating it yields CASSDTLYGYTF.

The genes are TRBV12-3 or TRBV12-4 and TRBJ1-1, with no clear D. The CDR3 extends over 13 amino acids. V was pared by 3 bases and J by 9 bases, with 14 bases between. The CDR3 nucleotides read TGTGCCAGCAGTTTTCGCGTCTCTGAGCAAGCTTTCTTT. It translates to CASSFRVSEQAFF.

This chain links TRBV12-3 or TRBV12-4 with TRBJ2-3; no firm D call. Trimming cost V 3 bases and J 2 bases, with 9 bases left between them. This CDR3 region has 14 residues. Written as DNA, the CDR3 is TGTGCCAGCAGTTTGATTAGGGTCACAGATACGCAGTATTTT. Encoded protein: CASSLIRVTDTQYF.

The rearrangement joins TRBV15 to TRBJ2-7; D remains ambiguous. From germline, CDR1 is LNHNV and CDR2 YYDKDF (reference sequence). The ends were cut back, 3 bases at V and 6 bases at J, with 12 bases in the middle. This CDR3 region has 13 residues. This chain's CDR3 is CATSREGSGEQYF. CDR3 bases: TGTGCCACCAGCAGGGAAGGTTCAGGCGAGCAGTACTTC.

The chain carries TRBV5-1 and TRBJ2-5, with D perhaps assigned TRBD1 or TRBD2 (5 bases each). This CDR3 has 15 residues. The ends were cut back, 1 base at V and 5 bases at J, with 15 bases in the middle. CDR1 and CDR2 (germline): SGHRS, YFSETQ. The CDR3 DNA reads as TGCGCCAGCAGCTTGCGGGACCCCCGCGGGGAGACCCAGTACTTC. Amino acids: CASSLRDPRGETQYF.

This clonotype turned up a few times. The gene calls are TRBV6-6 and TRBJ2-2, with D possibly matching TRBD1 (6 bases). Trimming removed 10 bases at V and 2 bases at J, with 11 bases between. The CDR3 has 13 residues. Germline assignment: CDR1 MNHNY and CDR2 SVGAGI (reference sequence). In DNA, the CDR3 is TGTGCCACCCGGACAGATAACACCGGGGAGCTGTTTTTT. Amino acid sequence: CATRTDNTGELFF.

This chain connects TRBV2 to TRBJ1-5, with 8 bases aligning to TRBD1. The CDR3 covers 14 residues. CDR1 and CDR2 from the germline V gene are SNHLY and FYNNEI. The V and J ends lost 10 bases and 0 bases, in that order; junction bases with no gene match: 5. In DNA form, the CDR3 reads TGTGCCACCAAGGACAGGGATAGCAATCAGCCCCAGCATTTT. Its translation is CATKDRDSNQPQHF.